Here is one TCR beta chain with its context. Original processing notes: Reference gene primer amplification yielded estimated nucleated cell counts. Method: immunoSEQ multiplex PCR; TCRdb's copy keeps in-frame clones and lacks some. The DNA gave D and trimming, while V, J and clone size come from that table. The sample carries some 150,000 clones, about four fifths recorded once. The data were taken from a study of blood T cell repertoires in COVID-19. Whole-study context: Both acute and convalescent COVID-19 samples were obtained from the United States, Italy and Spain. Sample material is recorded as cDNA or gDNA derived from T cells, B-cell-depleted T cells, or PBMCs.

Recovery meant two consecutive negative NP/OP PCR tests, professional clearance, or resolved symptoms. Germline CDR1 reads MNHEY; CDR2 reads SMNVEV (reference sequence). V was clipped by 6 bases and J by 2 bases; unmatched bases: 4. The CDR3 sequence is 14 residues long. This chain connects TRBV27 to TRBJ2-7; TRBD1 agrees at 10 bases. The specimen sequenced was PBMCs or T cells enriched from blood (not recorded which). The clonotype originates from a man in his forties or fifties who had recovered from COVID-19. The chain's CDR3 is CASSPGQGTYEQYF. The DNA for the CDR3 is TGTGCCAGCAGCCCGGGACAGGGGACCTACGAGCAGTACTTC.